The T cell receptor (beta chain) described here comes from a study of molecular identifiers for immune sequencing clone quantification. General study findings and limits: Clones exceeding 20 RNA copies carried over 97% of effector molecules but under 1% of naive-cell molecules.

Library preparation followed earlier protocols using designated TCR primers. One entry per CDR3 protein, called by TCRdb with MiXCR from the PCR reads. The data show about 640,000 distinct CDR3 sequences, about 20% seen once. With regard to this clonotype: Its specificity is not known.

Deletions cut 5 bases from V and 5 bases from J, with 15 bases between. The CDR3 has 14 residues. The clonotype was recovered from a human donor in good health. Some libraries in this study had Jurkat cell RNA spiked in. The V gene is TRBV12-3 or TRBV12-4, the J gene TRBJ1-2; no firm D call. The material sequenced was naive CD8+ T cells from blood, with Jurkat cell RNA spiked in. Described subset: FACS-sorted CD8+CD4-CCR7+CD45RA+ naive T cells. CDR3 sequence (DNA): TGTGCCAGCAGTACCGACGGTGTCGGTTATGGCTACACCTTC. Translating gives CASSTDGVGYGYTF.